The 14 T cell receptor beta chains in this list originate from one sample, sequenced in a study of blood T cell repertoires in COVID-19. Data came from immunoSEQ multiplex PCR; TCRdb stores just in-frame clones and leaves some out. The repertoire consists of 130,000 to 150,000 clones, with about 79% occurring once and the leading ten covering about 9.2%. Sequenced: PBMCs or T cells enriched from blood (not recorded which). The receptors derive from a man aged 45-65 years who had recovered from COVID-19.

The rearrangement joins TRBV7-9 to TRBJ2-7, with 7 bases lining up with TRBD2. Germline V gene lookup returns CDR1 SEHNR and CDR2 FQNEAQ (reference sequence). The CDR3 loop spans 16 amino acids. The V gene end was trimmed by 6 bases and the J gene end by 0 bases; junction bases not matched to a gene: 11. DNA of the CDR3: TGTGCCAGCAGGCCAATCAGCGGGGTCCGCTCCTACGAGCAGTACTTC. This codes for CASRPISGVRSYEQYF.

The V call is TRBV27, the J call TRBJ2-2; D perhaps matches TRBD2 (6 bases). There are 14 residues in the CDR3. Trimming stripped 5 bases from V and 6 bases from J, with 13 bases between. The germline gives CDR1 MNHEY, CDR2 SMNVEV (reference sequence). The DNA for the CDR3 is TGTGCCAGCAGTCTCCGGACTATTTCCGGGGAGCTGTTTTTT. Encoded protein: CASSLRTISGELFF.

This clone has a handful of counts. This sequence joins TRBV19 and TRBJ2-7; possibly TRBD1 for D (6 bases). V dropped 5 bases and J dropped 4 bases, with 9 bases sitting between them. From germline, CDR1 is LNHDA and CDR2 SQIVND (reference sequence). CDR3 length equals 12 residues. The CDR3 DNA reads TGTGCCAGTAGTCCACAGGGTTACGAGCAGTACTTC. Translation: CASSPQGYEQYF. The full variable domain, its missing parts supplied by reference TRBV19 and TRBJ2-7, is DGGITQSPKYLFRKEGQNVTLSCEQNLNHDAMYWYRQDPGQGLRLIYYSQIVNDFQKGDIAEGYSVSREKKESFPLTVTSAQKNPTAFYLCASSPQGYEQYFGPGTRLTVT.

The V gene is TRBV6-4, the J gene TRBJ2-1, with TRBD1 as a possible D gene (8 bases). The germline V gene encodes CDR1 MRHNA and CDR2 SNTAGT. The CDR3 runs 15 residues. The V end was cut by 2 bases, the J end by 7 bases, with 15 bases between. The CDR3 spells CASSDETGEGNEQFF. CDR3 DNA: TGTGCCAGCAGTGACGAGACAGGGGAGGGGAATGAGCAGTTCTTC.

The chain joins TRBV7-2 to TRBJ2-3; 8 bases map to TRBD2. The junction had 3 bases not matched to a gene; V was cut back by 3 bases and J by 1 base. CDR1 is SGHTA, CDR2 FQGNSA, per germline. The CDR3 extends over 15 amino acids. CDR3 sequence reads: CASSFRRGGTDTQYF. In nucleotides, the CDR3 is TGTGCCAGCAGCTTTCGGCGGGGGGGCACAGATACGCAGTATTTT.

The chain links TRBV5-4 to TRBJ2-5, with 10 bases identical to TRBD1. Looked up from germline, CDR1 is SGHNT and CDR2 is YYREEE (reference sequence). This CDR3 region has 15 residues. The V segment lost 0 bases and the J segment 3 bases; nucleotides outside the gene matches: 2. The CDR3, as DNA: TGTGCCAGCAGCTTGGGGGACAGGGGCAAAGAGACCCAGTACTTC. This encodes CASSLGDRGKETQYF. The whole variable domain, remainder taken from reference TRBV5-4 and TRBJ2-5, is ETGVTQSPTHLIKTRGQQVTLRCSSQSGHNTVSWYQQALGQGPQFIFQYYREEENGRGNFPPRFSGLQFPNYSSELNVNALELDDSALYLCASSLGDRGKETQYFGPGTRLLVL.

This chain uses TRBV14 with TRBJ2-7; possible D gene TRBD2, 6 bases. The CDR3 consists of 13 residues. Trimming pared 2 bases from V and 7 bases from J, leaving 12 bases between. Germline V gene lookup returns CDR1 SGHDN and CDR2 FVKESK. The CDR3 nucleotides are TGTGCCAGCAGCCAATTGCGGGGCTGGGAGCAGTACTTC. Translating gives CASSQLRGWEQYF.

The V call is TRBV7-9, the J call TRBJ2-1; the D gene is possibly TRBD1 (5 bases). The germline gives CDR1 SEHNR, CDR2 FQNEAQ (reference sequence). The CDR3 spans 15 residues. The V end was cut by 1 base, the J end by 0 bases, with 7 bases between. The CDR3 DNA reads TGTGCCAGCAGCTTAGTGGGGCTCTCCTACAATGAGCAGTTCTTC. Protein sequence: CASSLVGLSYNEQFF. The full variable domain, completed using reference TRBV7-9 and TRBJ2-1, is DTGVSQNPRHKITKRGQNVTFRCDPISEHNRLYWYRQTLGQGPEFLTYFQNEAQLEKSRLLSDRFSAERPKGSFSTLEIQRTEQGDSAMYLCASSLVGLSYNEQFFGPGTRLTVL.

The chain has TRBV7-9 and TRBJ2-1; D is uncertain. CDR3 size: 14 residues. Germline values: CDR1 SEHNR, CDR2 FQNEAQ (reference sequence). Trimming stripped 4 bases from V and 5 bases from J, with 12 bases between. CDR3 region: CASSSLDRDNEQFF. The CDR3 DNA reads as TGTGCCAGCAGCTCCCTCGATCGGGACAATGAGCAGTTCTTC.

This sequence joins TRBV30 and TRBJ1-6, with TRBD1 matching 8 bases. CDR1 is GTSNPN and CDR2 is SVGIG in the germline V gene (reference sequence). V dropped 3 bases and J dropped 5; count of bases not matched to a gene: 12. The CDR3 extends over 17 amino acids. DNA for the CDR3: TGTGCCTGGAGACTGGCCAGGGGGCAAGGAAATAATTCACCCCTCCACTTT. This gives the protein CAWRLARGQGNNSPLHF.

V usage is TRBV6-1 and J usage is TRBJ1-1, with D perhaps matching TRBD1 (6 bases). V dropped 3 bases and J dropped 0 bases, with 11 bases sitting between them. Germline values: CDR1 MNHNS, CDR2 SASEGT. CDR3 size: 15 residues. The CDR3 reads CASSETGIMNTEAFF. The CDR3 DNA reads as TGTGCCAGCAGTGAGACAGGAATCATGAACACTGAAGCTTTCTTT.

The chain has TRBV14 and TRBJ2-6; tentative D call: TRBD1 (5 bases). The CDR3 length is 16 residues. V shed 0 bases and J shed 3 bases, with 9 bases lying between them. From germline, CDR1 is SGHDN and CDR2 FVKESK. CDR3: CASSQDRGFGANVLTF. DNA for the CDR3: TGTGCCAGCAGCCAAGATAGGGGCTTTGGGGCCAACGTCCTGACTTTC.

The rearrangement joins TRBV7-9 to TRBJ2-1; TRBD1 agrees at 10 bases. The V and J ends lost 7 bases and 9 bases, in that order; junction bases with no gene match: 12. Germline V gene data show CDR1 as SEHNR and CDR2 as FQNEAQ (reference sequence). The CDR3 consists of 15 residues. CDR3 DNA sequence: TGTGCCAGCACCGACGGCCGACAGGGGGCTGTTGAGCAGTTCTTC. Amino acids: CASTDGRQGAVEQFF.

The genes are TRBV7-8 and TRBJ1-1; the match to TRBD1 covers 9 bases. This CDR3 contains 16 residues. Unmatched junction bases numbered 9, after V lost 4 bases and J lost 3 bases. Germline loops: CDR1 SGHVS, CDR2 FQNEAQ. The CDR3 loop reads CASSSRGTGQYTEAFF. The CDR3 DNA follows: TGTGCCAGCAGCTCAAGGGGGACAGGGCAGTACACTGAAGCTTTCTTT. Drawing the rest from reference TRBV7-8 and TRBJ1-1, the complete variable domain is GAGVSQSPRYKVAKRGQDVALRCDPISGHVSLFWYQQALGQGPEFLTYFQNEAQLDKSGLPSDRFFAERPEGSVSTLKIQRTQQEDSAVYLCASSSRGTGQYTEAFFGQGTRLTVV.